A selection of T cell receptor beta chains follows, all from one sample in a study of shared clonotypes between healthy human individuals. Generated by immunoSEQ multiplex PCR, the TCRdb table keeps only in-frame clones and is missing some. The sample consists of about 2 million clones, 85% to 95% of them appearing once. The specimen was naive CD8+ T cells sorted from blood. The receptors here all came from a man aged 18 to 30 in good health. CDR3s include the opening cysteine and the closing phenylalanine or tryptophan. The order of the fields is V gene, D gene, J gene, clone size, CDR3 protein, CDR3 DNA. The D gene is left open where the match is weak. Clone size is given for some rows only: seen once, a few or many times, or a class if the clone is expanded.

>TRBV7-8|TRBD1|TRBJ1-2|once
CASSLEGTGYGYTF
TGTGCCAGCAGCCTAGAAGGGACAGGGTATGGCTACACCTTC
>TRBV6-6|-|TRBJ2-7|once
CASGPSRVHEQYF
TGTGCCAGCGGCCCTAGCCGAGTGCACGAGCAGTACTTC
>TRBV6-6|-|TRBJ1-5|-
CASSYVSSEQPQHF
TGTGCCAGCAGTTACGTTTCCTCCGAACAGCCCCAGCATTTT
>TRBV7-3|TRBD2|TRBJ2-7|-
CASSPKPGLEFDEQYF
TGTGCCAGCAGCCCCAAACCGGGACTAGAGTTTGACGAGCAGTACTTC
>TRBV19|-|TRBJ2-2|once
CASRLSGTGELFF
TGTGCCAGTAGACTCAGCGGAACCGGGGAGCTGTTTTTT
>TRBV9|-|TRBJ2-1|-
CASSVGLGDADEQFF
TGTGCCAGCAGCGTAGGCCTAGGGGATGCCGATGAGCAGTTCTTC
>TRBV9|-|TRBJ1-2|-
CASSVRDTSYYGYTF
TGTGCCAGCAGCGTCCGGGACACCTCTTACTATGGCTACACCTTC
>TRBV27|TRBD1|TRBJ2-2|-
CASKLGQTARELFF
TGTGCCAGCAAGCTGGGACAGACGGCGAGGGAGCTGTTTTTT
>TRBV27|TRBD1|TRBJ2-7|-
CASSRPGQAGEQYF
TGTGCCAGCAGCCGTCCGGGACAGGCTGGAGAGCAGTACTTC
>TRBV9|-|TRBJ1-6|-
CASSAKWGSPLHF
TGTGCCAGCAGCGCAAAATGGGGTTCACCCCTCCACTTT
>TRBV6-5|-|TRBJ2-5|-
CASSPRDNQETQYF
TGTGCCAGCAGCCCACGGGACAACCAAGAGACCCAGTACTTC
>TRBV6-1|TRBD1|TRBJ1-1|-
CASSEYRGGLGEAFF
TGTGCCAGCAGTGAATACAGGGGGGGATTGGGTGAAGCTTTCTTT
>TRBV20-1|-|TRBJ2-7|-
CSANKAYEQYF
TGCAGTGCTAATAAAGCCTACGAGCAGTACTTC
>TRBV9|-|TRBJ1-2|-
CASSRTQGYTF
TGTGCCAGCAGCAGGACCCAAGGCTACACCTTC
>TRBV28|-|TRBJ2-7|-
CASRQGRSYEQYF
TGTGCCAGCAGACAAGGACGGTCCTACGAGCAGTACTTC
>TRBV9|-|TRBJ1-1|few
CASSVVLENTEAFF
TGTGCCAGCAGCGTAGTATTGGAGAACACTGAAGCTTTCTTT
>TRBV9|-|TRBJ2-6|-
CASSAGQFYSGANVLTF
TGTGCCAGCAGCGCCGGACAGTTCTACTCTGGGGCCAACGTCCTGACTTTC
>TRBV11-2|-|TRBJ1-3|once
CASSLIRAPYLRRRNTIYF
TGTGCCAGCAGCTTAATTAGGGCCCCTTATCTTCGGCGCAGAAACACCATATATTTT
>TRBV7-8|TRBD2|TRBJ2-7|-
CASSFGLAGFYEQYF
TGTGCCAGCAGCTTTGGGCTAGCGGGTTTCTACGAGCAGTACTTC
>TRBV7-7|-|TRBJ2-1|-
CASSPLRDGGHNEQFF
TGTGCTAGCAGCCCCCTCCGGGACGGAGGTCACAATGAGCAGTTCTTC
>TRBV4-1|-|TRBJ2-1|-
CASSQGAGTYNEQFF
TGCGCCAGCAGCCAAGGTGCAGGAACCTACAATGAGCAGTTCTTC
>TRBV7-9|-|TRBJ1-1|-
CASSLWVQTEAFF
TGCGCCAGCAGCTTATGGGTACAGACTGAAGCTTTCTTT
>TRBV5-6|-|TRBJ2-7|-
CASSRQTSYEQYF
TGTGCCAGCAGCCGACAGACTTCCTACGAGCAGTACTTC
>TRBV6-1|-|TRBJ2-3|-
CASSEVPGGDTQYF
TGTGCCAGCAGTGAAGTTCCCGGCGGTGATACGCAGTATTTT
>TRBV12-5|-|TRBJ1-4|-
CASGLVRLGVGDEKLFF
TGTGCTAGTGGTTTGGTACGTCTTGGGGTTGGAGATGAAAAACTGTTTTTT
>TRBV11-3|TRBD2|TRBJ2-1|-
CASSFLLAGGYNEQFF
TGTGCCAGCAGCTTCCTGCTAGCGGGGGGTTACAATGAGCAGTTCTTC